Shown below are 20 T cell receptor beta chains from a single sample sequenced in a study of T cell responses to AZD1222 COVID-19 vaccine. Some clones are missing from TCRdb's copy, which holds only in-frame ones; the method was immunoSEQ multiplex PCR. In the table there are about 100,000 clones, approximately 90% of which are singletons. Sequences were derived from peripheral blood, sampled on day 0 of AZD1222 vaccination. Receptors were obtained from an adult in good health.

This clone was counted a single time. The gene calls are TRBV15 and TRBJ1-2; a weak D match, TRBD1 (5 bases). Germline V gives CDR1 LNHNV, CDR2 YYDKDF (reference sequence). The CDR3 length is 16 residues. The germline V and J ends were trimmed by 3 bases and 5 bases, with 19 bases remaining between them. The CDR3 here is CATSRERRTSSYGYTF. CDR3 sequence (DNA): TGTGCCACCAGCAGGGAACGTAGGACAAGCAGTTATGGCTACACCTTC. Using reference TRBV15 and TRBJ1-2 for the parts outside the CDR3, the full variable domain is DAMVIQNPRYQVTQFGKPVTLSCSQTLNHNVMYWYQQKSSQAPKLLFHYYDKDFNNEADTPDNFQSRRPNTSFCFLDIRSPGLGDTAMYLCATSRERRTSSYGYTFGSGTRLTVV.

The J gene is TRBJ2-7, the V gene TRBV5-6; 8 nucleotides agree with TRBD1. CDR1 is SGHDT, CDR2 YYEEEE, per germline. The CDR3 totals 13 residues. V gave up 4 bases and J gave up 5 bases; unmatched junction bases: 5. CDR3 DNA: TGTGCCAGCAGCCCTACAGGGGGTGACGAGCAGTACTTC. Translating it yields CASSPTGGDEQYF.

V usage is TRBV28 and J usage is TRBJ1-2; 9 bases are a match to TRBD1. The CDR3 runs 15 residues. V gave up 5 bases and J gave up 0 bases; unmatched junction bases: 4. In germline, CDR1 is MDHEN, CDR2 SYDVKM. For the CDR3, the DNA is TGTGCCAGCAGTATGGGGGACAGGGCTAACTATGGCTACACCTTC. The encoded protein is CASSMGDRANYGYTF.

The genes are TRBV7-3 and TRBJ2-7; 7 nucleotides agree with TRBD2. Germline lookup yields CDR1 SGHTA and CDR2 FQGTGA. CDR3 size: 14 residues. V was clipped by 6 bases and J by 0 bases; unmatched bases: 5. The CDR3 protein is CASSLAGSSYEQYF. CDR3 nucleotides: TGTGCCAGCAGTTTAGCGGGCAGCTCCTACGAGCAGTACTTC.

The V gene is TRBV6-6, the J gene TRBJ2-5, with 11 bases fitting TRBD2. V trimming: 5 bases; J trimming: 2 bases; junction bases outside the gene matches: 1. Germline CDR1 is MNHNY and CDR2 is SVGAGI (reference sequence). The CDR3 covers 14 residues. DNA of the CDR3: TGTGCCAGCAGTATAGCGGGGGGGCAAGAGACCCAGTACTTC. Amino acid sequence: CASSIAGGQETQYF.

The chain couples TRBV3-1 (or the pseudogene TRBV3-2) to TRBJ1-1; D unclear. V was pared by 1 base and J by 4 bases, with 7 bases between. There are 13 residues in the CDR3. Germline CDR1 LGHDT, CDR2 YNNKEL (reference sequence). The CDR3 region has the DNA TGTGCCAGCAGCCAAGTAGGCGCCACTGAAGCTTTCTTT. This translates into CASSQVGATEAFF.

V and J are TRBV10-3 and TRBJ2-7; TRBD1 matches 7 bases. Germline values: CDR1 ENHRY, CDR2 SYGVKD. This CDR3 is 14 amino acids long. The ends lost 0 bases at V and 2 bases at J; junction bases unmatched: 1. This CDR3 reads CAISESQGAYEQYF. The CDR3 DNA sequence: TGTGCCATCAGTGAGTCGCAGGGGGCCTACGAGCAGTACTTC.

The gene calls are TRBV6-1 and TRBJ2-2; TRBD1 agrees at 8 bases. CDR3 length: 18 residues. Unmatched junction bases numbered 13, after V lost 2 bases and J lost 5 bases. Germline V gene data show CDR1 as MNHNS and CDR2 as SASEGT. This chain's CDR3 is CASSERIRTGRFTGELFF. CDR3 sequence (DNA): TGTGCCAGCAGTGAAAGGATAAGGACAGGGAGGTTTACCGGGGAGCTGTTTTTT.

This sequence joins TRBV7-8 and TRBJ1-5, with unresolved D. V was shortened by 5 bases and J by 4 bases, with 6 bases between the two germline ends. The CDR3 has 12 residues. Per the germline V gene, CDR1 is SGHVS and CDR2 is FQNEAQ. CDR3 region: CASSPFNQPQHF. The DNA for the CDR3 is TGTGCCAGCAGCCCCTTTAATCAGCCCCAGCATTTT.

The chain has TRBV19 and TRBJ2-2, with a tentative D call TRBD1 (5 bases). CDR1 is LNHDA and CDR2 is SQIVND in the germline V gene (reference sequence). The CDR3 consists of 15 residues. V lost 3 bases and J lost 0, with 8 bases in between. The CDR3, as DNA: TGTGCCAGTAGTATTCAGGGCGCGAACACCGGGGAGCTGTTTTTT. It translates to CASSIQGANTGELFF.

The chain uses TRBV3-1 (or the pseudogene TRBV3-2) and TRBJ2-1; 9 bases match TRBD2. Germline V CDR1 and CDR2: LGHDT, YNNKEL (reference sequence). After removal of 3 bases from V and 10 bases from J, the junction contained 10 bases not matched to a gene. This CDR3 contains 15 residues. In DNA form, the CDR3 reads TGTGCCAGCAGCCAGGCTGGTAGCGGGAGCGGGGAGCAGTTCTTC. The encoded protein is CASSQAGSGSGEQFF.

The chain carries TRBV7-9 and TRBJ2-3, with D unresolved. Germline CDR1 and CDR2: SEHNR and FQNEAQ (reference sequence). The CDR3 spans 11 residues. With 2 bases removed from V and 3 bases from J, the gap between germline ends came to 0 bases. This CDR3 is CASSLTDTQYF. In DNA, the CDR3 is TGTGCCAGCAGCTTAACAGATACGCAGTATTTT.

This clone was counted only a few times. The chain recombines TRBV10-3 with TRBJ2-7; 9 positions agree with TRBD2. V gave up 10 bases and J gave up 6 bases; unmatched junction bases: 25. The germline CDR1 and CDR2 sequences are ENHRY and SYGVKD. CDR3 length: 18 amino acids. CDR3 sequence reads: CATSTRLAGLGSAGEQYF. CDR3 DNA: TGTGCCACCTCCACCCGGCTAGCGGGACTTGGTTCCGCTGGCGAGCAGTACTTC.

The rearrangement uses TRBV5-1 and TRBJ2-1; D remains ambiguous. The V gene's germline CDR1 is SGHRS and CDR2 YFSETQ. V dropped 0 bases and J dropped 2 bases, with 12 bases sitting between them. This CDR3 region has 16 residues. The CDR3: CASSLGPGTTYNEQFF. CDR3 bases: TGCGCCAGCAGCTTGGGGCCCGGTACCACCTACAATGAGCAGTTCTTC.

V usage is TRBV5-1 and J usage is TRBJ1-1, with 9 bases matching TRBD1. This CDR3 comprises 14 residues. After removal of 4 bases from V and 3 bases from J, the junction contained 4 bases not matched to a gene. Germline CDR1 reads SGHRS; CDR2 reads YFSETQ. CDR3 nucleotides: TGCGCCAGCAGCGTGGACAGGGGTGACACTGAAGCTTTCTTT. Amino acids: CASSVDRGDTEAFF.

The chain uses TRBV5-1 and TRBJ1-4, with a weak D call TRBD1 (6 bases). From germline, CDR1 is SGHRS and CDR2 YFSETQ. V was clipped by 4 bases and J by 4 bases, with 11 bases between them. This CDR3 has 14 residues. CDR3 in DNA: TGCGCCAGCAGCCTAAGACAGGTTAATGAAAAACTGTTTTTT. Its protein product is CASSLRQVNEKLFF.

This chain joins TRBV2 and TRBJ2-3; D may be TRBD2 (5 bases). Germline lookup yields CDR1 SNHLY and CDR2 FYNNEI. CDR3 length equals 14 residues. V lost 6 bases, J lost 2 bases, and 12 bases lay in between. CDR3 in amino acids: CASSQGSDTDTQYF. The CDR3 nucleotides read TGTGCCAGCAGCCAAGGGAGTGACACAGATACGCAGTATTTT.

This clone has a single count. This chain uses TRBV5-6 with TRBJ1-1, with D perhaps matching TRBD1 (5 bases). CDR1 is SGHDT and CDR2 is YYEEEE in the germline V gene. V was cut by 4 bases and J by 5 bases, with 12 bases left in between. This CDR3 comprises 13 residues. The CDR3, as DNA: TGTGCCAGCAGCACGGGACCGATGACTGAAGCTTTCTTT. Its translation is CASSTGPMTEAFF.

The chain carries TRBV19 and TRBJ1-6; TRBD1 is a possible D gene (6 bases). This CDR3 has 15 residues. The V gene lost 5 bases and the J gene lost 11 bases, with 19 bases spanning the gap. Germline lookup yields CDR1 LNHDA and CDR2 SQIVND (reference sequence). CDR3 loop: CASSSPEGVRPPLHF. DNA of the CDR3: TGTGCCAGTAGTTCTCCGGAGGGGGTGAGGCCACCCCTCCACTTT.

The J gene is TRBJ1-4, the V gene TRBV29-1, with a possible D match to TRBD1 (5 bases). Germline V gene sequence: CDR1 SQVTM, CDR2 ANQGSEA. Trimming left V 4 bases short and J 8 bases short, with 11 bases between. The CDR3 has 12 residues. The CDR3 DNA sequence: TGCAGCGTTGCCTCCTCAGGGGAAAAACTGTTTTTT. Protein sequence: CSVASSGEKLFF. The full variable domain, in which reference TRBV29-1 and TRBJ1-4 provide the parts outside the CDR3, is SAVISQKPSRDICQRGTSLTIQCQVDSQVTMMFWYRQQPGQSLTLIATANQGSEATYESGFVIDKFPISRPNLTFSTLTVSNMSPEDSSIYLCSVASSGEKLFFGSGTQLSVL.